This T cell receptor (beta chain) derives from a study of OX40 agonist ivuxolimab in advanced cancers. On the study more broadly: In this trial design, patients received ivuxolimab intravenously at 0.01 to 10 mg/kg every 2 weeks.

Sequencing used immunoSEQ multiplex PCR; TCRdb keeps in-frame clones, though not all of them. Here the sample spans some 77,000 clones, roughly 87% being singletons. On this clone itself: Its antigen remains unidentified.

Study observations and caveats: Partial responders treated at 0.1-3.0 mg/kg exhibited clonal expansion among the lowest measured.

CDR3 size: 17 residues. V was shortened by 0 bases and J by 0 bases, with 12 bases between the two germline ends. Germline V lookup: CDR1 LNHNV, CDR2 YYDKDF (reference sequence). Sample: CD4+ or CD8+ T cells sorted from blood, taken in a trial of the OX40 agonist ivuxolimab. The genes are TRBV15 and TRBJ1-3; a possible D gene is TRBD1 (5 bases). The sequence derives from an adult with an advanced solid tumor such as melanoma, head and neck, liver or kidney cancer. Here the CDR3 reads CATSRDEAGSSGNTIYF. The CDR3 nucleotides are TGTGCCACCAGCAGAGATGAGGCAGGGAGCTCTGGAAACACCATATATTTT.